This passage covers 27 T cell receptor beta chains from one sample sequenced in a study of a mutant IDH1 vaccine in newly diagnosed glioma. No antigen has been assigned to these receptors. Sequenced by immunoSEQ multiplex PCR; TCRdb stores in-frame clones only, minus some. This sample has roughly 26,000 clones, with 75% to 90% found just once. Time point meaning: week 35, safety follow-up. Each vaccine dose was 300 ug of mutant IDH1 20-mer peptide, with topical imiquimod. The specimen comprised PBMCs, sampled from a glioma patient whose treatment included an IDH1 peptide vaccine. The receptors derive from a man younger than 40 with glioma.

V usage is TRBV7-2 and J usage is TRBJ2-3; 9 bases are a match to TRBD1. The germline V gene encodes CDR1 SGHTA and CDR2 FQGNSA. Unmatched junction bases numbered 6, after V lost 4 bases and J lost 4 bases. The CDR3 has 15 amino acids. CDR3 region: CASSSTGGEADTQYF. The CDR3 coding sequence is TGTGCCAGCAGCTCGACAGGGGGTGAGGCAGATACGCAGTATTTT. The full variable domain, in which reference TRBV7-2 and TRBJ2-3 provide the parts outside the CDR3, is GAGVSQSPSNKVTEKGKDVELRCDPISGHTALYWYRQSLGQGLEFLIYFQGNSAPDKSGLPSDRFSAERTGGSVSTLTIQRTQQEDSAVYLCASSSTGGEADTQYFGPGTRLTVL.

The chain combines TRBV5-1 with TRBJ2-1, with 13 nucleotides matching TRBD2. This CDR3 comprises 19 residues. CDR1 is SGHRS, CDR2 YFSETQ, per germline. V lost 4 bases to trimming and J lost 0 bases; unmatched junction nucleotides: 10. CDR3: CASSRLITSGRGSYNEQFF. As DNA, the CDR3 is TGCGCCAGCAGCCGACTGATCACTAGCGGGAGGGGCTCCTACAATGAGCAGTTCTTC.

This clone showed up just once. V and J are TRBV5-1 and TRBJ2-1; weak D call: TRBD1 (6 bases). V lost 0 bases, J lost 2 bases, and 9 bases lay in between. CDR1 is SGHRS, CDR2 YFSETQ, per germline. The CDR3 runs to 15 residues. CDR3 nucleotide sequence: TGCGCCAGCAGCTTGGCACAGGGCCCCTACAATGAGCAGTTCTTC. This sequence encodes CASSLAQGPYNEQFF.

This chain uses TRBV5-1 with TRBJ2-4; D is ambiguous. The ends were cut back, 7 bases at V and 0 bases at J, with 14 bases in the middle. The CDR3 runs 15 residues. Germline CDR1 SGHRS, CDR2 YFSETQ. The CDR3 DNA is TGCGCCAGCCCCCGAGCTGCCGGAGCCAAAAACATTCAGTACTTC. Amino acid sequence: CASPRAAGAKNIQYF.

The genes are TRBV2 and TRBJ2-5; D may be TRBD2 (6 bases). Germline CDR1 is SNHLY and CDR2 is FYNNEI. V lost 7 bases and J lost 1, with 16 bases in between. This CDR3 comprises 15 residues. Here the CDR3 reads CASTLGGGPQETQYF. In nucleotides, the CDR3 is TGTGCCAGCACCCTTGGGGGAGGCCCCCAAGAGACCCAGTACTTC.

J is TRBJ2-1 and V is TRBV30, with 14 bases that match TRBD2. Per the germline V gene, CDR1 is GTSNPN and CDR2 is SVGIG (reference sequence). J lost 4 bases, V lost 1 base, and 3 bases had no gene match. The CDR3 spans 16 residues. CDR3 region: CAWSGGLAGEYNEQFF. The CDR3 coding sequence is TGTGCCTGGAGTGGGGGACTAGCGGGGGAGTACAATGAGCAGTTCTTC.

This chain connects TRBV30 to TRBJ2-7; D unresolved. There are 13 residues in the CDR3. Germline V CDR1 and CDR2: GTSNPN, SVGIG (reference sequence). The ends were cut back, 0 bases at V and 0 bases at J, with 6 bases in the middle. For the CDR3, the DNA is TGTGCCTGGAGTGTAGTGGCCTCCTACGAGCAGTACTTC. This encodes CAWSVVASYEQYF.

The chain uses TRBV5-5 and TRBJ2-7, with TRBD2 identical over 10 bases. With 1 base clipped from V and 3 bases from J, the junction kept 4 bases outside the gene matches. The CDR3 sequence is 15 residues long. Germline loops: CDR1 SGHKS, CDR2 YYEKEE (reference sequence). The CDR3 is CASSLIAGGIYEQYF. For the CDR3, the DNA is TGTGCCAGCAGCTTGATAGCGGGAGGTATCTACGAGCAGTACTTC.

The chain links TRBV29-1 to TRBJ2-6; no reliable D call. Trimming pared 6 bases from V and 0 bases from J, leaving 9 bases between. The CDR3 loop spans 14 amino acids. CDR1 and CDR2 (germline): SQVTM, ANQGSEA. DNA for the CDR3: TGCAGCGTACCAATCCTCTCTGGGGCCAACGTCCTGACTTTC. This gives the protein CSVPILSGANVLTF.

V is TRBV19 and J is TRBJ2-2; no reliable D call. The CDR3 is made up of 11 amino acids. Germline CDR1 reads LNHDA; CDR2 reads SQIVND (reference sequence). Trimming shortened V by 5 bases and J by 11 bases, and 9 bases separated the two germline ends. CDR3 DNA sequence: TGTGCCAGTAGTCGGTACCCCGAGCTGTTTTTT. It yields the protein CASSRYPELFF.

The gene calls are TRBV29-1 and TRBJ2-7; 11 bases are a match to TRBD2. V was pared by 1 base and J by 2 bases, with 19 bases of the junction left unmatched. CDR3 length: 20 residues. Germline CDR1 is SQVTM and CDR2 is ANQGSEA. The CDR3 DNA is TGCAGCGTTGAAGGAGGCCCGCGGGGGACTAGCGGCCTTGGGGCCTACGAGCAGTACTTC. Translating gives CSVEGGPRGTSGLGAYEQYF.

The gene calls are TRBV6-5 and TRBJ1-1; D might be TRBD1 (6 bases). The V gene's germline CDR1 is MNHEY and CDR2 SVGAGI. This CDR3 contains 12 residues. Trimming took 6 bases from V and 1 from J, leaving 6 bases between them. This chain's CDR3 is CASRTGNTEAFF. Here the CDR3 DNA reads TGTGCCAGCAGGACAGGGAACACTGAAGCTTTCTTT.

The chain recombines TRBV2 with TRBJ1-3; 7 bases line up with TRBD1. The V and J ends lost 6 bases and 1 base, in that order; junction bases with no gene match: 0. CDR1 and CDR2 from the germline V gene are SNHLY and FYNNEI. The CDR3 length is 13 residues. The CDR3 nucleotides are TGTGCCAGCAGGGGACAGTCTGGAAACACCATATATTTT. It yields the protein CASRGQSGNTIYF.

This clone was found a few times. The rearrangement joins TRBV29-1 to TRBJ2-3; 11 bases are shared with TRBD2. J lost 6 bases, V lost 6 bases, and 8 bases had no gene match. CDR1 is SQVTM and CDR2 is ANQGSEA in the germline V gene. The CDR3 covers 14 residues. The CDR3 nucleotides are TGCAGCGTCGTACTAGCGGGGGCTTTGGATACGCAGTATTTT. This encodes CSVVLAGALDTQYF.

This chain links TRBV19 with TRBJ1-3; D may be TRBD1 (5 bases). The CDR3 has 13 residues. Trimming removed 7 bases at V and 9 bases at J, with 16 bases between. Per germline, CDR1 LNHDA and CDR2 SQIVND (reference sequence). For the CDR3, the DNA is TGTGCCAGTACCCAGGGAGGGGTCGGCACCATATATTTT. It encodes CASTQGGVGTIYF. The full variable domain, with the rest looked up from reference TRBV19 and TRBJ1-3, is DGGITQSPKYLFRKEGQNVTLSCEQNLNHDAMYWYRQDPGQGLRLIYYSQIVNDFQKGDIAEGYSVSREKKESFPLTVTSAQKNPTAFYLCASTQGGVGTIYFGEGSWLTVV.

This clone was found once. V and J are TRBV7-7 and TRBJ2-2; TRBD1 aligns across 10 bases. CDR1 and CDR2 from the germline V gene are SSHAT and FNYEAQ (reference sequence). V was clipped by 5 bases and J by 5 bases; unmatched bases: 11. The CDR3 consists of 17 residues. The DNA for the CDR3 is TGTGCCAGCAGCGAAGCTCCGGGACAGGGGAAAACCGGGGAGCTGTTTTTT. Its protein product is CASSEAPGQGKTGELFF.

The chain recombines TRBV30 with TRBJ1-5; D is unresolved. Trimming shortened V by 3 bases and J by 4 bases, and 13 bases separated the two germline ends. The germline V gene encodes CDR1 GTSNPN and CDR2 SVGIG (reference sequence). The CDR3 consists of 14 residues. The CDR3 DNA follows: TGTGCCTGGAGCCTCGGGTTAGGGAATCAGCCCCAGCATTTT. Translation gives CAWSLGLGNQPQHF.

The CDR3 here is CASKDRGETYEQYF. DNA of the CDR3: TGTGCCAGCAAAGACAGGGGGGAAACCTACGAGCAGTACTTC. The chain couples TRBV6-1 to TRBJ2-7; 9 bases align to TRBD1. V lost 7 bases, J lost 2 bases, and 6 bases stayed unmatched. The CDR3 contains 14 residues. Germline lookup yields CDR1 MNHNS and CDR2 SASEGT.

V is TRBV10-3 and J is TRBJ1-6; no clear D gene. Trimming took 5 bases from V and 0 from J, leaving 14 bases between them. CDR1 is ENHRY, CDR2 SYGVKD, per germline. The CDR3 extends over 17 amino acids. The CDR3 spells CAISPDSASSYNSPLHF. For the CDR3, the DNA is TGTGCCATCAGTCCCGACTCAGCGAGCTCCTATAATTCACCCCTCCACTTT.

The rearrangement joins TRBV7-6 to TRBJ1-1; D possibly corresponds to TRBD1 (5 bases). With 3 bases removed from V and 0 bases from J, the gap between germline ends came to 14 bases. The CDR3 runs to 16 residues. Germline values: CDR1 SGHVS, CDR2 FNYEAQ. CDR3 sequence reads: CASSLMSGRLNTEAFF. The DNA of the CDR3 is TGTGCCAGCAGCTTGATGTCGGGACGGTTGAACACTGAAGCTTTCTTT.

V usage is TRBV11-2 and J usage is TRBJ2-5; TRBD2 aligns across 7 bases. Trimming cost V 2 bases and J 5 bases; bases outside gene matches: 8. CDR1 and CDR2 from the germline V gene are SGHAT and FQNNGV. This CDR3 has 15 amino acids. CDR3 in DNA: TGTGCCAGCAGCTTAAGGAGTTCAGCGGGGGAGACCCAGTACTTC. It yields the protein CASSLRSSAGETQYF. The whole variable domain, filled in from reference TRBV11-2 and TRBJ2-5, reads EAGVAQSPRYKIIEKRQSVAFWCNPISGHATLYWYQQILGQGPKLLIQFQNNGVVDDSQLPKDRFSAERLKGVDSTLKIQPAKLEDSAVYLCASSLRSSAGETQYFGPGTRLLVL.

V usage is TRBV10-1 and J usage is TRBJ2-4, with TRBD2 matching over 8 bases. The CDR3 has 14 residues. Trimming at V came to 3 bases and at J to 6 bases, leaving 4 bases not matched to a gene. Per germline, CDR1 WNHNN and CDR2 SYGVQD (reference sequence). This CDR3 is CASSDGLAGNIQYF. The DNA for the CDR3 is TGCGCCAGCAGTGATGGACTAGCCGGAAACATTCAGTACTTC.

This clone was seen just once. This chain uses TRBV5-1 with TRBJ2-6; TRBD1 or TRBD2 may be the D gene (5 bases each). The CDR3 length is 16 residues. CDR1 and CDR2 (germline): SGHRS, YFSETQ. The V and J ends lost 0 bases and 4 bases respectively, with 11 bases between them. CDR3 DNA: TGCGCCAGCAGCTTGGAGAGGGGAGCAGGGGCCAACGTCCTGACTTTC. This gives the protein CASSLERGAGANVLTF.

The V call is TRBV2, the J call TRBJ2-1; D gene ambiguous. In germline, CDR1 is SNHLY, CDR2 FYNNEI. V was trimmed by 4 bases and J by 3 bases, leaving 16 bases between them. The CDR3 totals 16 residues. CDR3 amino acids: CASSANWGGFYNEQFF. Written as DNA, the CDR3 is TGTGCCAGCAGTGCCAACTGGGGTGGGTTCTACAATGAGCAGTTCTTC.

V and J are TRBV7-8 and TRBJ2-3; D is unresolved. Germline CDR1 and CDR2: SGHVS and FQNEAQ. This CDR3 has 15 residues. V lost 0 bases and J lost 3, with 10 bases in between. CDR3 DNA sequence: TGTGCCAGCAGCTTAGCAGTAGTAAGGACAGATACGCAGTATTTT. This gives the protein CASSLAVVRTDTQYF. Together with reference TRBV7-8 and TRBJ2-3, the CDR3 gives the full variable domain: GAGVSQSPRYKVAKRGQDVALRCDPISGHVSLFWYQQALGQGPEFLTYFQNEAQLDKSGLPSDRFFAERPEGSVSTLKIQRTQQEDSAVYLCASSLAVVRTDTQYFGPGTRLTVL.

This chain links TRBV30 with TRBJ1-2; D remains unclear. Germline V gene data show CDR1 as GTSNPN and CDR2 as SVGIG (reference sequence). Deletions cut 7 bases from V and 10 bases from J, with 16 bases between. The CDR3 length is 11 residues. CDR3 residues: CASARGHLYTF. In DNA, the CDR3 is TGTGCCTCCGCCCGGGGTCATCTCTACACCTTC. The entire variable domain, with the rest obtained from reference TRBV30 and TRBJ1-2, is as follows: SQTIHQWPATLVQPVGSPLSLECTVEGTSNPNLYWYRQAAGRGLQLLFYSVGIGQISSEVPQNLSASRPQDRQFILSSKKLLLSDSGFYLCASARGHLYTFGSGTRLTVV.

The chain joins TRBV5-1 to TRBJ2-7; TRBD1 aligns across 8 bases. Losses at the gene ends were 4 bases for V and 2 bases for J; bases not matched to a gene: 5. Germline assignment: CDR1 SGHRS and CDR2 YFSETQ. The CDR3 contains 14 residues. This CDR3 reads CASSQDRATYEQYF. In DNA, the CDR3 is TGCGCCAGCAGCCAGGACAGGGCCACCTACGAGCAGTACTTC.